The 9 T cell receptor beta chains below all came from one sample that was sequenced in a study of blood T cells in healthy people across ages. A J-beta primer mix and a sample-barcoded 5' primer were used in a second PCR of about 7 to 11 cycles. MiXCR, applied by TCRdb to the 5' RACE reads, yields one record per CDR3 protein. The repertoire holds about 1 million distinct CDR3 sequences, with 35% to 55% as singletons. Source material: blood. Receptors were obtained from a woman aged 60-70 years in good health.

The chain carries TRBV11-2 and TRBJ2-4; D perhaps matches TRBD2 (6 bases). CDR1 and CDR2 from the germline V gene are SGHAT and FQNNGV. V was shortened by 0 bases and J by 3 bases, with 9 bases between the two germline ends. The CDR3 consists of 15 residues. The CDR3 DNA reads TGTGCCAGCAGCTTAGAATCCGGGGGCAAAAACATTCAGTACTTC. It encodes CASSLESGGKNIQYF.

This chain uses TRBV19 with TRBJ2-3; 11 bases line up with TRBD2. There are 15 residues in the CDR3. The trim removed 5 bases at V and 7 bases at J, leaving 8 bases unmatched. Germline CDR1 is LNHDA and CDR2 is SQIVND (reference sequence). The CDR3 spells CASSPGTSGGYTQYF. The CDR3 DNA is TGTGCCAGTAGTCCCGGGACTAGCGGTGGGTATACGCAGTATTTT.

Note on this clonotype: A single base separates this from a much larger clone, so it may be a read error. The chain links TRBV3-1 to TRBJ2-4, with 9 bases lining up with TRBD1. The DNA end is more similar to TRBJ2-7, so the J call may be wrong. Germline V gives CDR1 LGHDT, CDR2 YNNKEL (reference sequence). The CDR3 extends over 14 amino acids. This CDR3 is CASRPGTGSYEQYF. The CDR3 DNA follows: TGTGCCAGCAGACCCGGGACAGGGTCCTACGAGCAGTACTTC.

The chain has TRBV3-1 and TRBJ2-1; TRBD2 agrees at 12 bases. The CDR3 has 18 amino acids. The germline V gene has CDR1 LGHDT and CDR2 YNNKEL (reference sequence). Germline trimming cut 5 bases from V and 4 bases from J; bases unmatched to any gene: 12. CDR3 in DNA: TGTGCCAGCAGCGCAGGGACTAGCGGGTCACTACGATACAATGAGCAGTTCTTC. This gives the protein CASSAGTSGSLRYNEQFF.

There are a few counts of this clonotype. The rearrangement uses TRBV20-1 and TRBJ2-1, with D perhaps matching TRBD2 (6 bases). CDR1 is DFQATT, CDR2 SNEGSKA, per germline (reference sequence). The CDR3 is 17 amino acids. Trimming removed 3 bases at V and 0 bases at J, with 18 bases between. CDR3 sequence: CSASDTDSGSSYNEQFF. In DNA form, the CDR3 reads TGCAGTGCTAGTGATACCGATAGCGGTAGCTCCTACAATGAGCAGTTCTTC.

The V gene is TRBV7-2, the J gene TRBJ2-3, with unresolved D. V lost 4 bases, J lost 5 bases, and 13 bases lay in between. The germline V gene has CDR1 SGHTA and CDR2 FQGNSA. The CDR3 loop spans 14 amino acids. The CDR3 nucleotides read TGTGCCAGCAGCTCCGCCGACCGCCGAGATACGCAGTATTTT. Its protein is CASSSADRRDTQYF.

This chain links TRBV4-1 with TRBJ2-3; weak D call: TRBD1 (6 bases). CDR1 and CDR2 from the germline V gene are MGHRA and YSYEKL. The CDR3 is made up of 14 amino acids. Trimming left V 6 bases short and J 0 bases short, with 10 bases between. CDR3 bases: TGCGCCAGCAGACATCAGGGGAGCACAGATACGCAGTATTTT. It yields the protein CASRHQGSTDTQYF.

The J gene is TRBJ1-5, the V gene TRBV27; 10 bases map to TRBD1. The CDR3 covers 19 residues. Trimming cost V 5 bases and J 0 bases; bases outside gene matches: 13. In germline, CDR1 is MNHEY, CDR2 SMNVEV (reference sequence). CDR3 in DNA: TGTGCCAGCAGTGAACGGGGACAGGGGCCGACTTATAGCAATCAGCCCCAGCATTTT. Amino acids: CASSERGQGPTYSNQPQHF.

This clonotype was detected only once. This chain uses TRBV12-3 or TRBV12-4 with TRBJ2-5; 16 bases fit TRBD2. CDR3 length equals 18 residues. The trim removed 5 bases at V and 0 bases at J, leaving 6 bases unmatched. CDR3 DNA: TGTGCCAGCAGTATAGGGACTAGCGGGAGGGGGTACCAAGAGACCCAGTACTTC. Protein: CASSIGTSGRGYQETQYF.